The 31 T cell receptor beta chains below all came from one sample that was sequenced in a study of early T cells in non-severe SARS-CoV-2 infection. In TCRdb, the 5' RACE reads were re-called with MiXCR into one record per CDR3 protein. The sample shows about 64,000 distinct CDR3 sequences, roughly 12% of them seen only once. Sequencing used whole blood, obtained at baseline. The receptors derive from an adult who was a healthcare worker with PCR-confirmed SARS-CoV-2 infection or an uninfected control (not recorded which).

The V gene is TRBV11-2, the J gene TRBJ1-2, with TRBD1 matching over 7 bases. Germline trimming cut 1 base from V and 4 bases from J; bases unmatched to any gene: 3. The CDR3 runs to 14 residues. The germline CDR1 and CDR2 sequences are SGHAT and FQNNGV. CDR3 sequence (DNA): TGTGCCAGCAGCTTAGTAGGGGGCAGCTATGGCTACACCTTC. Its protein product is CASSLVGGSYGYTF.

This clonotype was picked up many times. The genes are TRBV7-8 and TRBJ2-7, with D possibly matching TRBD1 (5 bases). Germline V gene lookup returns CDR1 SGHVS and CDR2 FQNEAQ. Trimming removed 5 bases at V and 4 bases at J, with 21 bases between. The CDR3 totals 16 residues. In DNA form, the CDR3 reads TGTGCCAGCAGCCTCCCCCCCCAGGGCCTAGTTTACGAGCAGTACTTC. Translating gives CASSLPPQGLVYEQYF.

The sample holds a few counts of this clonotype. The CDR3 reads CAWSEWRDRSFF. As DNA, the CDR3 is TGTGCCTGGAGTGAATGGCGGGACAGGTCCTTCTTC. V usage is TRBV30 and J usage is TRBJ2-1; 8 positions agree with TRBD1. Trimming at V came to 1 base and at J to 16 bases, leaving 9 bases not matched to a gene. Germline CDR1 and CDR2: GTSNPN and SVGIG (reference sequence). The CDR3 has 12 residues. Using reference TRBV30 and TRBJ2-1 for the parts outside the CDR3, the full variable domain is SQTIHQWPATLVQPVGSPLSLECTVEGTSNPNLYWYRQAAGRGLQLLFYSVGIGQISSEVPQNLSASRPQDRQFILSSKKLLLSDSGFYLCAWSEWRDRSFFGPGTRLTVL.

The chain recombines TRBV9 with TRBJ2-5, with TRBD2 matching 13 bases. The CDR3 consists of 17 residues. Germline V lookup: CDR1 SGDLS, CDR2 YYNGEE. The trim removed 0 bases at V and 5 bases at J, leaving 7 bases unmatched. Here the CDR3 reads CASSVGLAGGSVETQYF. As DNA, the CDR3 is TGTGCCAGCAGCGTAGGACTAGCGGGGGGCTCAGTGGAGACCCAGTACTTC.

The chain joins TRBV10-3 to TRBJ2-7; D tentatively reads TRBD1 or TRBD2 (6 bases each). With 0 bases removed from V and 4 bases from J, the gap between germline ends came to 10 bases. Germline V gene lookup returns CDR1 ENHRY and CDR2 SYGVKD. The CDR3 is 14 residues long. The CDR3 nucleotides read TGTGCCATCAGTGAGTCGCAGGGGAGGTACGAGCAGTACTTC. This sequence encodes CAISESQGRYEQYF.

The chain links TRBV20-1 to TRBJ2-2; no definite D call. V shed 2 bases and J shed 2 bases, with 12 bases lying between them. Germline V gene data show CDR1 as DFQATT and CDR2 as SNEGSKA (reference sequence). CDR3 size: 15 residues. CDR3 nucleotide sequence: TGCAGTGCTAGATTATTCGGTCCAAACACCGGGGAGCTGTTTTTT. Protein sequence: CSARLFGPNTGELFF.

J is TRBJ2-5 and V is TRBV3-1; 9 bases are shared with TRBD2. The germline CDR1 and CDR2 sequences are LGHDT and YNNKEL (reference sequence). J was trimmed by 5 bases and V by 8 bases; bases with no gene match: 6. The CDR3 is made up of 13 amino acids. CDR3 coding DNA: TGTGCCAGCCGGGGGACTAGCTGGGAGACCCAGTACTTC. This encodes CASRGTSWETQYF.

CDR3 sequence reads: CASSLLIPNTEAFF. The CDR3 DNA sequence: TGTGCCAGCAGCTTACTAATCCCAAACACTGAAGCTTTCTTT. The chain combines TRBV7-9 with TRBJ1-1; D is uncertain. The ends were cut back, 2 bases at V and 2 bases at J, with 9 bases in the middle. Germline CDR1 is SEHNR and CDR2 is FQNEAQ (reference sequence). This CDR3 contains 14 residues.

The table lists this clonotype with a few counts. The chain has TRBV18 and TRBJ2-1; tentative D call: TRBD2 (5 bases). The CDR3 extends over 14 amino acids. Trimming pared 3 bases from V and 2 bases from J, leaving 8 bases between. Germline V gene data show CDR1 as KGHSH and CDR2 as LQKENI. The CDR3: CASSPTGTYNEQFF. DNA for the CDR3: TGTGCCAGCTCACCCACGGGAACCTACAATGAGCAGTTCTTC.

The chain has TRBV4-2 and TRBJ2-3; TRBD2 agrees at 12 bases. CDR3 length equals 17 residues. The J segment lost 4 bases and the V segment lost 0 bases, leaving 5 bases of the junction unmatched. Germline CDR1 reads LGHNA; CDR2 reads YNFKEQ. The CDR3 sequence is CASSQDPASGGADTQYF. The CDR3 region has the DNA TGTGCCAGCAGCCAAGATCCTGCTAGCGGGGGGGCAGATACGCAGTATTTT.

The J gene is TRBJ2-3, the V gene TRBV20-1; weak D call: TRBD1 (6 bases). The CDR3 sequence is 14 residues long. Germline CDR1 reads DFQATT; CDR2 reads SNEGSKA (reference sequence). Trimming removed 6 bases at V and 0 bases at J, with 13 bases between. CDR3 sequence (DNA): TGCAGTGCAACGGGACACCCGAGCACAGATACGCAGTATTTT. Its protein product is CSATGHPSTDTQYF.

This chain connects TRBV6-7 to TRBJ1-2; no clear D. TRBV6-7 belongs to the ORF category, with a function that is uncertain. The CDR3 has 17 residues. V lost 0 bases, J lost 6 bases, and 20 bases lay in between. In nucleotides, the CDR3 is TGTGCCAGCAGTTACTCGTTCCGCCAGGAATGTAGAGATGGCTACACCTTC. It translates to CASSYSFRQECRDGYTF.

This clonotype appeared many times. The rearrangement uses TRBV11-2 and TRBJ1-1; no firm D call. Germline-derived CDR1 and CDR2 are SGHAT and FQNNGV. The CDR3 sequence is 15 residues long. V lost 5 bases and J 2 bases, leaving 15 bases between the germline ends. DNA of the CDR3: TGTGCCAGCAGCCCCCAGCCGACGGGAAACACTGAAGCTTTCTTT. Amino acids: CASSPQPTGNTEAFF.

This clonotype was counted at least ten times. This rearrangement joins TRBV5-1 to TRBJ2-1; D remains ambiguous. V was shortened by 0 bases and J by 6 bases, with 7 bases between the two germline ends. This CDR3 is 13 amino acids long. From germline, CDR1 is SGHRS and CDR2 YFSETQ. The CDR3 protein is CASSLDPINEQFF. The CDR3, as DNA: TGCGCCAGCAGCTTGGACCCTATCAATGAGCAGTTCTTC. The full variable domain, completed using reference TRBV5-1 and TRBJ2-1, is KAGVTQTPRYLIKTRGQQVTLSCSPISGHRSVSWYQQTPGQGLQFLFEYFSETQRNKGNFPGRFSGRQFSNSRSEMNVSTLELGDSALYLCASSLDPINEQFFGPGTRLTVL.

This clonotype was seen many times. CDR3 in amino acids: CASSEFEAAGEQYF. CDR3 in DNA: TGTGCCAGCAGTGAATTTGAGGCAGCGGGGGAGCAGTACTTC. The chain links TRBV25-1 to TRBJ2-7; 7 nucleotides line up with TRBD2. The V gene end was trimmed by 1 base and the J gene end by 7 bases; junction bases not matched to a gene: 7. Germline V lookup: CDR1 MGHDK, CDR2 SYGVNS. The CDR3 spans 14 residues.

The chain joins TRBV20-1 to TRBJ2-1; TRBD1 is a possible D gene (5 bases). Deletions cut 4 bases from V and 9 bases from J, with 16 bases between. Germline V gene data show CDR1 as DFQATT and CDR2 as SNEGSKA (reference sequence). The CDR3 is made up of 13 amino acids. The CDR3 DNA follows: TGCAGTGCTATGCCCCCGTCAGGGATTGAGCAGTTCTTC. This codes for CSAMPPSGIEQFF.

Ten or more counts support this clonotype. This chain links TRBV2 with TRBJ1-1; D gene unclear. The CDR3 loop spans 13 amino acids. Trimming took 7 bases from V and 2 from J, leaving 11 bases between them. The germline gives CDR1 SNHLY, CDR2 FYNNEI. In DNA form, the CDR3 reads TGTGCCAGCAAGCCGTCACCTAACACTGAAGCTTTCTTT. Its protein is CASKPSPNTEAFF.

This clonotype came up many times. In DNA, the CDR3 is TGTGCCACCAGCAGATCAACTAGCGGCGTAGCCAAAAACATTCAGTACTTC. As protein: CATSRSTSGVAKNIQYF. The chain is built from TRBV15 and TRBJ2-4, with TRBD2 matching 8 bases. The CDR3 covers 17 residues. The junction had 6 bases not matched to a gene; V was cut back by 2 bases and J by 0 bases. Germline CDR1 reads LNHNV; CDR2 reads YYDKDF (reference sequence).

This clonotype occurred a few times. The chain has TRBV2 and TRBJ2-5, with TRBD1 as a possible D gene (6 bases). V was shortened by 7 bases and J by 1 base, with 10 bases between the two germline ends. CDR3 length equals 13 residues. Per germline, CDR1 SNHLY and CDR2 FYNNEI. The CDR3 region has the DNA TGTGCCAGCATTGCGGACAGCCAAGAGACCCAGTACTTC. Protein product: CASIADSQETQYF.

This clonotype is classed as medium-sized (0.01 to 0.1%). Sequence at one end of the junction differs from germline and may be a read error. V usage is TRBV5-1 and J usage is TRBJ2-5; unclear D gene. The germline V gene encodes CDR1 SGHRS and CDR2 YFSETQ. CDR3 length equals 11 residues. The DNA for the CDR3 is TGTGCCAGCAGTTTAGAAGAGACCCAGTACTTC. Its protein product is CASSLEETQYF.

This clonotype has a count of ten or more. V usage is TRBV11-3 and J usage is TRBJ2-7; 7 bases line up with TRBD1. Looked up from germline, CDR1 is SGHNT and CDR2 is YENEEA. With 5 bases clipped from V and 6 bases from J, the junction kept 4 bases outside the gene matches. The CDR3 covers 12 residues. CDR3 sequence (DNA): TGTGCCAGCAGCCACGGGGACAGCGAGCAGTACTTC. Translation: CASSHGDSEQYF.

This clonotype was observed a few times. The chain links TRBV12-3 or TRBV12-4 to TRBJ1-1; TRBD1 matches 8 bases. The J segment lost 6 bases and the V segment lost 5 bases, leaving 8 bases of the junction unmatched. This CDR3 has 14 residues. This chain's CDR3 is CASSPTGAGAEAFF. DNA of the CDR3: TGTGCCAGCAGTCCGACAGGGGCCGGGGCTGAAGCTTTCTTT.

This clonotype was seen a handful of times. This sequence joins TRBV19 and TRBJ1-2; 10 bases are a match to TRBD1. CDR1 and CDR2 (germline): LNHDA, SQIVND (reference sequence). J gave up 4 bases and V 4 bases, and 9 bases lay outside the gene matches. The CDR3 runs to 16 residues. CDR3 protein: CASSTPGTGAAYGYTF. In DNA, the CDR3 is TGTGCCAGTAGTACCCCCGGGACAGGGGCTGCCTATGGCTACACCTTC.

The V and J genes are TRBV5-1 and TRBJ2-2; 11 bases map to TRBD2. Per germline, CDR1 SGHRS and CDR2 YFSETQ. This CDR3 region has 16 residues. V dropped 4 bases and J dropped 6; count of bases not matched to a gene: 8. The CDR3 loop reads CASSPPLAGGAGELFF. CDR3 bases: TGCGCCAGCAGCCCACCGCTAGCGGGGGGTGCCGGGGAGCTGTTTTTT.

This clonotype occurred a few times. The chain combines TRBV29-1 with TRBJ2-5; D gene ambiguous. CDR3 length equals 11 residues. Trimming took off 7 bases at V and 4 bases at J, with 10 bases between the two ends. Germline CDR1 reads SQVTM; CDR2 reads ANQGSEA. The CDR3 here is CSADLSETQYF. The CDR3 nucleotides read TGCAGCGCTGATCTTTCAGAGACCCAGTACTTC.

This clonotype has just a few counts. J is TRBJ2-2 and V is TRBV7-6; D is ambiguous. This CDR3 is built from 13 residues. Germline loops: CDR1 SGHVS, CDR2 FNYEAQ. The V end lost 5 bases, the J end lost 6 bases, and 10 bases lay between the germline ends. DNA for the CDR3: TGTGCCAGCAGCCGCTCTGGGGCCGGGGAGCTGTTTTTT. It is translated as CASSRSGAGELFF.

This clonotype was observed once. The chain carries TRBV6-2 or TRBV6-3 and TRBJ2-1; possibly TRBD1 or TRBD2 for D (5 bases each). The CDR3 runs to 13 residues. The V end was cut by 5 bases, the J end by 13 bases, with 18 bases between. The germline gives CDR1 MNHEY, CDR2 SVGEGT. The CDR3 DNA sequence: TGTGCCAGCAGTCCATTTCGGGACGGGTTACAGTTCTTC. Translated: CASSPFRDGLQFF.

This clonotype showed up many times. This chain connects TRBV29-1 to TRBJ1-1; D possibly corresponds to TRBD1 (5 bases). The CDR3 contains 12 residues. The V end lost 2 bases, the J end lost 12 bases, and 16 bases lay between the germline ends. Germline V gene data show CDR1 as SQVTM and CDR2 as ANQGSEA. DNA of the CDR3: TGCAGCGTTGAATTATTCCAGGGTGGTTCTTTCTTT. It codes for CSVELFQGGSFF. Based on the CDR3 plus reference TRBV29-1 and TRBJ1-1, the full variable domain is SAVISQKPSRDICQRGTSLTIQCQVDSQVTMMFWYRQQPGQSLTLIATANQGSEATYESGFVIDKFPISRPNLTFSTLTVSNMSPEDSSIYLCSVELFQGGSFFGQGTRLTVV.

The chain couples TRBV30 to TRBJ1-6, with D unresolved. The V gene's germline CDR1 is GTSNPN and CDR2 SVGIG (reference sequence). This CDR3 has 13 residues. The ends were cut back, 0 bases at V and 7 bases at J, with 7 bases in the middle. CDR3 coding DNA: TGTGCCTGGAGTGTACCCCCGAATTCACCCCTCCACTTT. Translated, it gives CAWSVPPNSPLHF.

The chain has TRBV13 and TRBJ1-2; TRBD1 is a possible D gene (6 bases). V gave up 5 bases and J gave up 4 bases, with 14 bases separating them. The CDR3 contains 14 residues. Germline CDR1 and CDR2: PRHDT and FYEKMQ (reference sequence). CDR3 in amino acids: CASSGRGSGYGYTF. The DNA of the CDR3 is TGTGCCAGCAGCGGCAGGGGCTCTGGCTATGGCTACACCTTC.

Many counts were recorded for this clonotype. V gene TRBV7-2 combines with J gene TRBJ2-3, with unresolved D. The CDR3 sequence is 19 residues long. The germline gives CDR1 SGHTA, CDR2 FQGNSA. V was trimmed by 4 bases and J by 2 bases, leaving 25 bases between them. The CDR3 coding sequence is TGTGCCAGCAGCTCCCCTGAAGGGTTATGGCGGCCCCCCACAGATACGCAGTATTTT. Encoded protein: CASSSPEGLWRPPTDTQYF.